This is a list of T cell receptor beta chains from one sample in a study of OX40 agonist ivuxolimab in advanced cancers. Here immunoSEQ multiplex PCR was the method, and the copy in TCRdb shows in-frame clones only, minus some. The sample comprises about 70,000 clones, around 86% of which are singletons, and 0.5% to 0.6% rests with the top ten. The sample was CD4+ or CD8+ T cells sorted from blood, taken in a trial of the OX40 agonist ivuxolimab. The receptors stem from an adult with an advanced solid tumor such as melanoma, head and neck, liver or kidney cancer. The CDR3 runs from the conserved cysteine through the conserved F or W. D genes are given only for firm matches. Part of the rows lack a size; the others show once, few, many or a class for expanded clones.

V,size,D,J,DNA,CDR3
TRBV19,NA,NA,TRBJ1-5,TGTGCCAGTAGTATAGCCAAGGGGTCAGGGGTGGGGCCCCAGCATTTT,CASSIAKGSGVGPQHF
TRBV5-4,NA,NA,TRBJ2-5,TGTGCCAGCAGCTTGGCTTCTGGCCAAGAGACCCAGTACTTC,CASSLASGQETQYF
TRBV9,NA,TRBD2,TRBJ2-2,TGTGCCAGCAGCCCGGGACTAGCGGGAGTCGGGGAGCTGTTTTTT,CASSPGLAGVGELFF
TRBV5-8,few,NA,TRBJ1-6,TGTGCCAGCAGCTTGAACAGGGCTAATTCACCCCTCCACTTT,CASSLNRANSPLHF
TRBV18,NA,TRBD1,TRBJ1-5,TGTGCCAGCTCACCGAGACAGGGAGATAGCAATCAGCCCCAGCATTTT,CASSPRQGDSNQPQHF
TRBV6-5,NA,NA,TRBJ1-2,TGTGCCAGCAGTTCCAGACAGGCGGGGGTATATGACACCTTC,CASSSRQAGVYDTF
TRBV28,NA,NA,TRBJ2-7,TGTGCCAGCAGTTTATGGTCGGGGGCCTACGAGCAGTACTTC,CASSLWSGAYEQYF
TRBV23-1,NA,NA,TRBJ2-7,TGCGCCAGCGTCCCTCCCCGAAACGAGCAGTACTTC,CASVPPRNEQYF
TRBV4-3,NA,NA,TRBJ2-1,TGCGCCAGCAGCCCACAGGGGGGGGCCTACAATGAGCAGTTCTTC,CASSPQGGAYNEQFF
TRBV7-2,NA,NA,TRBJ2-2,TGTGCCAGCAGCCCCAGACCCTACACCGGGGAGCTGTTTTTT,CASSPRPYTGELFF
TRBV4-1,NA,NA,TRBJ1-5,TGCGCCAGCAGCCAGGCAGAAGGCCCTCATCAGCCCCAGCATTTT,CASSQAEGPHQPQHF
TRBV18,NA,NA,TRBJ2-7,TGTGCCAGCTCACTCCAGTCCCACGAGCAGTACTTC,CASSLQSHEQYF
TRBV6-5,NA,NA,TRBJ1-2,TGTGCCAGCAGGAGACAGGCCGCTAACTATGGCTACACCTTC,CASRRQAANYGYTF
TRBV5-8,NA,NA,TRBJ2-6,TGTGCCAGCAGCCATGACAGGAACTCTGGGGCCAACGTCCTGACTTTC,CASSHDRNSGANVLTF
TRBV6-1,few,TRBD1,TRBJ1-1,TGTGCCAGCAGTGCCCTACAGGGGGCTGGGACTGAAGCTTTCTTT,CASSALQGAGTEAFF
TRBV5-1,few,NA,TRBJ1-3,TGCGCCAGCAGTCCCACAGGGACCGAAGCCTCTGGAAACACCATATATTTT,CASSPTGTEASGNTIYF
TRBV6-1,NA,NA,TRBJ2-7,TGTGCCAGCAGTGAAGACCCCTCCTACGAGCAGTACTTC,CASSEDPSYEQYF
TRBV7-9,few,TRBD1,TRBJ2-1,TGTGCCAGCAGCTCCGGACAGGGCGCTTACAATGAGCAGTTCTTC,CASSSGQGAYNEQFF
TRBV5-1,NA,NA,TRBJ2-7,TGCGCCAGCAGCTTGATGGACCGCCCCTACGAGCAGTACTTC,CASSLMDRPYEQYF
TRBV30,NA,TRBD1,TRBJ2-6,TGTGCCTGGAAGCGGCAGGGGGCTCCCCGGGCCAACGTCCTGACTTTC,CAWKRQGAPRANVLTF
TRBV6-4,NA,NA,TRBJ1-1,TGTGCCAGCAGTGACACCAGGACTTCCCAGGGAACTGAAGCTTTCTTT,CASSDTRTSQGTEAFF
TRBV6-4,once,NA,TRBJ1-1,TGTGCCAGCAGCGCGACAGCGAACACTGAAGCTTTCTTT,CASSATANTEAFF
TRBV6-5,NA,NA,TRBJ2-1,TGTGCCAGCAGTTACTCCGCACTGGCCGGTGAGCAGTTCTTC,CASSYSALAGEQFF
TRBV11-1,NA,NA,TRBJ2-1,TGTGCCAGCAGCTTAGGAACGACTACGACCTACAATGAGCAGTTCTTC,CASSLGTTTTYNEQFF
TRBV10-1,NA,NA,TRBJ2-7,TGCGCCAGCAGTGAGTGGGACATTAAATACGAGCAGTACTTC,CASSEWDIKYEQYF
TRBV5-8,NA,NA,TRBJ2-7,TGTGCCAGCAGCTTGGCGGCTAACTACGAGCAGTACTTC,CASSLAANYEQYF
TRBV7-8,NA,TRBD1,TRBJ1-1,TGTGCCAGCAACAAACAGGGGCAAGGCACTGAAGCTTTCTTT,CASNKQGQGTEAFF
TRBV10-3,NA,TRBD1,TRBJ1-1,TGTGCCATCAGCCGGGACAGGGATACTGAAGCTTTCTTT,CAISRDRDTEAFF
TRBV4-2,NA,NA,TRBJ1-3,TGTGCCAGCAGCCAAGTGCAGGTCTCTGGAAACACCATATATTTT,CASSQVQVSGNTIYF
TRBV29-1,NA,TRBD1,TRBJ2-1,TGCAGCGTTGAAGGATTGAGACAGGGCACGGAGTTCTTC,CSVEGLRQGTEFF
TRBV10-3,NA,NA,TRBJ2-2,TGTGCCATCAGTGACGGGATGGGTCGAGAGAGCGGAGGGTCGGGCACCGGGGAGCTGTTTTTT,CAISDGMGRESGGSGTGELFF
TRBV28,NA,TRBD1,TRBJ1-5,TGTGCCAGCAGTTTATCGACAGGGGGACAGCCCCAGCATTTT,CASSLSTGGQPQHF
TRBV19,NA,TRBD1,TRBJ2-6,TGTGCCAGTAGGACAGGGGCGCTATCTGGGGCCAACGTCCTGACTTTC,CASRTGALSGANVLTF
TRBV10-3,once,NA,TRBJ1-5,TGTGCCACCGGGAAAAGGAAAGATCAGCCCCAGCATTTT,CATGKRKDQPQHF
TRBV30,NA,NA,TRBJ2-3,TGTGCCTGGACCCGAACCCCAGGGGCCGGCACAGATACGCAGTATTTT,CAWTRTPGAGTDTQYF
TRBV10-2,once,NA,TRBJ1-1,TGCGCCAGCAGGGGGGAGGTTGAAGCTTTCTTT,CASRGEVEAFF
TRBV2,NA,NA,TRBJ1-1,TGTGCCAGCAGTGAGGTGCAGGTCGCTGAAGCTTTCTTT,CASSEVQVAEAFF
TRBV6-6,NA,TRBD1,TRBJ2-7,TGTGCCAGCAGTATAAGACAGGGACCCTACGAGCAGTACTTC,CASSIRQGPYEQYF
TRBV14,few,NA,TRBJ1-1,TGTGCCAGCAGCCTGCAGGGGTCTACTGAAGCTTTCTTT,CASSLQGSTEAFF
TRBV7-9,NA,NA,TRBJ2-5,TGTGCCAGCAGCTTACCCGGGGACGGAGGGGAGACCCAGTACTTC,CASSLPGDGGETQYF
TRBV10-2,once,TRBD1,TRBJ2-2,TGCGCCAGCTCCAAAACTAGCGACAGGGGGGCCGGGGAGCTGTTTTTT,CASSKTSDRGAGELFF
TRBV6-6,once,NA,TRBJ1-5,TGTGCCAGCCTTCAGGGATATAGCAATCAGCCCCAGCATTTT,CASLQGYSNQPQHF
TRBV30,NA,NA,TRBJ1-1,TGTGCCTGGAGTTCCTGGGGGAGGGGCGCTGAAGCTTTCTTT,CAWSSWGRGAEAFF
TRBV7-8,NA,TRBD1,TRBJ1-1,TGTGCCAGCAGCCTCCGGACAGGGAAGGACACTGAAGCTTTCTTT,CASSLRTGKDTEAFF
TRBV7-2,few,NA,TRBJ2-2,TGTGCCAGCAGCTTATCGGGTGGGACCGGGGAGCTGTTTTTT,CASSLSGGTGELFF
TRBV27,NA,NA,TRBJ2-7,TGTGCCAGCAGTTTTGACGAGTCCTACGAGCAGTACTTC,CASSFDESYEQYF
TRBV29-1,NA,NA,TRBJ1-2,TGCAGCGCTGATGGGACTTTGGGGGGCTACACCTTC,CSADGTLGGYTF
TRBV6-1,NA,TRBD1,TRBJ1-6,TGTGCCAGCACCCAGCGACAGGGGGGAAATTCACCCCTCCACTTT,CASTQRQGGNSPLHF
TRBV5-6,NA,TRBD1,TRBJ2-3,TGTGCCAGCAGCTGGGACAGAGCGGACGGTACGCAGTATTTT,CASSWDRADGTQYF
TRBV5-1,NA,NA,TRBJ1-1,TGCGCCAGCAGCACGGTTGCAGTTCCAGACACTGAAGCTTTCTTT,CASSTVAVPDTEAFF
TRBV9,NA,TRBD1,TRBJ1-2,TGTGCCAGCAGCGCCAGGACAGGGGCCTACCAAAGGGGTGGCTACACCTTC,CASSARTGAYQRGGYTF
TRBV2,NA,NA,TRBJ1-4,TGTGCCAGCAAAATTGGGCCCCCCCCGAAACAGAATGAAAAACTGTTTTTT,CASKIGPPPKQNEKLFF
TRBV11-1,NA,NA,TRBJ2-3,TGTGCCAGCAGACCACAGGGTACAGATACGCAGTATTTT,CASRPQGTDTQYF
TRBV19,NA,NA,TRBJ1-4,TGTGCCAGTAGTGAAGACGTGGCTTGGGGTGAAAAACTGTTTTTT,CASSEDVAWGEKLFF
TRBV2,few,TRBD2,TRBJ2-7,TGTGCCAGCAGTCGACTAGCGGGAGTGGGGGAGCAGTACTTC,CASSRLAGVGEQYF
TRBV7-2,NA,TRBD2,TRBJ2-7,TGTGCCAGCAGCTTGACTAGCGGGAGGGCCTCCTACGAGCAGTACTTC,CASSLTSGRASYEQYF